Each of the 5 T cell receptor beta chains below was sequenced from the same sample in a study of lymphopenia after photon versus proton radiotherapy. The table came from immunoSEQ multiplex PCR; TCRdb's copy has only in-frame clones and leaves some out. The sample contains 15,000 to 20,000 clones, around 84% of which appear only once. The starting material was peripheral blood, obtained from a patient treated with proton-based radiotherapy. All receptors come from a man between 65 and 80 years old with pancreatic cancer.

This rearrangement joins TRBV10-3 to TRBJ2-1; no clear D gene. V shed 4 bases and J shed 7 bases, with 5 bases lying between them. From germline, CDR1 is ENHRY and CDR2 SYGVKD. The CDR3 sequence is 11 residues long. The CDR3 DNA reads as TGTGCCATCAGTGTGGGGAATGAGCAGTTCTTC. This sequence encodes CAISVGNEQFF.

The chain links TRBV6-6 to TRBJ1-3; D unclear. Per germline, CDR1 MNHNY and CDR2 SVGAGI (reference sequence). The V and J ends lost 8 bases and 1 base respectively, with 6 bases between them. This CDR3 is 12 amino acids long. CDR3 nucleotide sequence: TGTGCCAGCGGGAAATCTGGAAACACCATATATTTT. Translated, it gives CASGKSGNTIYF.

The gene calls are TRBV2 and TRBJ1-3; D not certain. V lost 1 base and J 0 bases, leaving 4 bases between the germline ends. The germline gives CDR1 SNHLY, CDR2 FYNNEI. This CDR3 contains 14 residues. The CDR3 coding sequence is TGTGCCAGCAGTGAAGGGATCTCTGGAAACACCATATATTTT. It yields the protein CASSEGISGNTIYF. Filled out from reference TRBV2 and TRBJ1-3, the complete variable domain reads EPEVTQTPSHQVTQMGQEVILRCVPISNHLYFYWYRQILGQKVEFLVSFYNNEISEKSEIFDDQFSVERPDGSNFTLKIRSTKLEDSAMYFCASSEGISGNTIYFGEGSWLTVV.

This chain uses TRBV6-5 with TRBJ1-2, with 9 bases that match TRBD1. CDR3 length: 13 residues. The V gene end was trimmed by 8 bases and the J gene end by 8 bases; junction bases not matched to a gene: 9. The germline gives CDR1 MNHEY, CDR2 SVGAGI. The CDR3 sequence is CASGLGTGKGYTF. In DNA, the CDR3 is TGTGCCAGCGGCCTTGGGACAGGGAAAGGCTACACCTTC.

This CDR3 reads CASSLAGGNQPQHF. The CDR3 DNA sequence: TGTGCCAGCAGCTTGGCAGGGGGCAATCAGCCCCAGCATTTT. The chain is built from TRBV5-5 and TRBJ1-5, with a weak D call TRBD1 (6 bases). Per germline, CDR1 SGHKS and CDR2 YYEKEE (reference sequence). The V end was cut by 0 bases, the J end by 2 bases, with 6 bases between. The CDR3 extends over 14 amino acids.